A single T cell receptor beta chain is shown here with its context. The antigen is undetermined. This specimen belongs to a study of shared clonotypes between healthy human individuals. Assay: immunoSEQ multiplex PCR; the TCRdb copy retains only in-frame clones and omits some. The sample comprises approximately 1.4 million clones, about 98% of which are singletons, and 0.45% rests with the top ten. The ends were cut back, 8 bases at V and 2 bases at J, with 13 bases in the middle. Germline CDR1 is SQVTM and CDR2 is ANQGSEA. This CDR3 has 13 amino acids. Whole-study findings and limits: The generation probabilities recorded for non-shared clonotypes fell below those of clonotypes shared by all four donors.

V usage is TRBV29-1 and J usage is TRBJ2-1; D is undetermined. The clonotype originates from a man aged 25-40 years in good health. What was sequenced was naive CD4+ T cells sorted from blood. The subset denotes: CD45RA+ positively selected. CDR3 region: CSPIKYAYNEQFF. CDR3 sequence (DNA): TGCAGCCCCATTAAATACGCCTACAATGAGCAGTTCTTC.